This entry lists 10 T cell receptor beta chains sequenced from one sample in a study of OX40 agonist ivuxolimab in advanced cancers. Produced via immunoSEQ multiplex PCR; TCRdb's table is partial and in-frame only. The table shows 20,000 to 25,000 clones, with about 79% occurring only once. This specimen consisted of CD4+ or CD8+ T cells sorted from blood, obtained in a trial of the OX40 agonist ivuxolimab. Source of these receptors: an adult with an advanced solid tumor such as melanoma, head and neck, liver or kidney cancer.

The V gene is TRBV2, the J gene TRBJ2-4; 13 bases fit TRBD2. CDR3 size: 15 residues. Germline trimming cut 6 bases from V and 5 bases from J; bases unmatched to any gene: 4. Germline V gene lookup returns CDR1 SNHLY and CDR2 FYNNEI. The CDR3 here is CASSGLAGVENIQYF. CDR3 nucleotides: TGTGCCAGCAGCGGACTAGCGGGAGTGGAAAACATTCAGTACTTC.

In this sample, this clone turned up a few times. The chain uses TRBV7-6 and TRBJ1-1; D possibly corresponds to TRBD1 (5 bases). The CDR3 contains 15 residues. V shed 6 bases and J shed 7 bases, with 21 bases lying between them. Germline CDR1 and CDR2: SGHVS and FNYEAQ. The CDR3 sequence: CASRVLETGTIEAFF. The CDR3 DNA reads as TGTGCCAGCAGGGTTTTGGAAACGGGGACTATTGAAGCTTTCTTT.

This clone has a single count. V is TRBV27 and J is TRBJ1-1; D possibly corresponds to TRBD1 (6 bases). The CDR3 is made up of 14 amino acids. The germline V and J ends were trimmed by 5 bases and 5 bases, with 15 bases remaining between them. Germline CDR1 is MNHEY and CDR2 is SMNVEV (reference sequence). In DNA form, the CDR3 reads TGTGCCAGCAGTATCGGGGGGGCGAGGACTGAAGCTTTCTTT. It yields the protein CASSIGGARTEAFF.

The rearrangement joins TRBV10-3 to TRBJ2-1; 8 bases agree with TRBD2. J lost 0 bases, V lost 7 bases, and 8 bases had no gene match. Germline V gene data show CDR1 as ENHRY and CDR2 as SYGVKD. There are 16 residues in the CDR3. The chain's CDR3 is CAITQGAGDSYNEQFF. The CDR3 bases are TGTGCCATCACCCAAGGAGCGGGAGACTCCTACAATGAGCAGTTCTTC.

The genes are TRBV4-1 and TRBJ2-7; the match to TRBD1 covers 7 bases. V lost 1 base, J lost 4 bases, and 13 bases stayed unmatched. Germline CDR1 MGHRA, CDR2 YSYEKL. The CDR3 has 17 residues. In nucleotides, the CDR3 is TGCGCCAGCAGCCAAGTCGCCTCACAGGGGACCCCTTACGAGCAGTACTTC. Encoded protein: CASSQVASQGTPYEQYF.

The V call is TRBV11-2, the J call TRBJ2-7, with TRBD2 matching 16 bases. With V trimmed by 3 bases and J by 3 bases, 5 bases remained unmatched. The CDR3 runs 17 residues. The germline V gene encodes CDR1 SGHAT and CDR2 FQNNGV. For the CDR3, the DNA is TGTGCCAGCAGCTTGGGACTAGCGGGAGGGTGGGGCTACGAGCAGTACTTC. Its protein product is CASSLGLAGGWGYEQYF.

The genes are TRBV5-1 and TRBJ1-1; D gene ambiguous. CDR1 and CDR2 from the germline V gene are SGHRS and YFSETQ. The CDR3 loop spans 15 amino acids. V was cut by 3 bases and J by 6 bases, with 18 bases left in between. CDR3 protein: CASSWSAGRIAEAFF. CDR3 nucleotides: TGCGCCAGCAGCTGGTCAGCCGGGAGGATAGCTGAAGCTTTCTTT.

The chain carries TRBV6-5 and TRBJ1-5, with D tentatively TRBD1 (5 bases). This CDR3 is 13 amino acids long. Trimming took 3 bases from V and 3 from J, leaving 6 bases between them. Germline assignment: CDR1 MNHEY and CDR2 SVGAGI. The CDR3 bases are TGTGCCAGCAGTTATGGGGCCAATCAGCCCCAGCATTTT. It is translated as CASSYGANQPQHF.

The rearrangement uses TRBV5-1 and TRBJ2-1; maybe TRBD1 (7 bases). The CDR3 sequence is 16 residues long. V lost 5 bases, J lost 3 bases, and 18 bases lay in between. CDR1 is SGHRS, CDR2 YFSETQ, per germline. Here the CDR3 reads CASSWSGGTVYNEQFF. CDR3 DNA sequence: TGCGCCAGCAGTTGGTCGGGCGGGACAGTCTACAATGAGCAGTTCTTC. The complete variable domain, with remaining parts taken from reference TRBV5-1 and TRBJ2-1, reads KAGVTQTPRYLIKTRGQQVTLSCSPISGHRSVSWYQQTPGQGLQFLFEYFSETQRNKGNFPGRFSGRQFSNSRSEMNVSTLELGDSALYLCASSWSGGTVYNEQFFGPGTRLTVL.

A remark on this clone: Other nucleotide sequences from this sample produce the same CDR3. V usage is TRBV28 and J usage is TRBJ2-1; 8 nucleotides match TRBD2. With V trimmed by 5 bases and J by 8 bases, 2 bases remained unmatched. Germline values: CDR1 MDHEN, CDR2 SYDVKM. CDR3 size: 12 residues. CDR3 amino acids: CASSPGGDEQFF. DNA for the CDR3: TGTGCCAGCAGTCCGGGGGGGGATGAGCAGTTCTTC.